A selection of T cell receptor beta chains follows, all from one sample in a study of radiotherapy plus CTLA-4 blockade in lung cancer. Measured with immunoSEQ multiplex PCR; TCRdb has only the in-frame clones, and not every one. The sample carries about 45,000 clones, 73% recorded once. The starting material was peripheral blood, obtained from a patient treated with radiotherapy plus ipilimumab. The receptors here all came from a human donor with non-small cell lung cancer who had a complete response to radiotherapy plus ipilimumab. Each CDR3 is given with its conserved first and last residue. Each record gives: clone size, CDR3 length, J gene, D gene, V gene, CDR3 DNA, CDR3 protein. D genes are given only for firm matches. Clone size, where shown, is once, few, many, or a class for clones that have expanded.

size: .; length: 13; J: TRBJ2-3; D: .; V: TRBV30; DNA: TGTGCCTGGGGGGCCTCCCAGGGTTATACGCAGTATTTT; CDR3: CAWGASQGYTQYF
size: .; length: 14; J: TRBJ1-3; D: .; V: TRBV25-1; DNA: TGTGCCAGCAGTGCCTTCGTCTCTGGAAACACCATATATTTT; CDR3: CASSAFVSGNTIYF
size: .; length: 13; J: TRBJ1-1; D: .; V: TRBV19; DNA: TGTGCCAGTAGTGACTACACCGACACTGAAGCTTTCTTT; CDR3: CASSDYTDTEAFF
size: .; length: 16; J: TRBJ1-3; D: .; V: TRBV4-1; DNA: TGCGCCAGCAGCCAAGTGGCGGCAAGCTCTGGAAACACCATATATTTT; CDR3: CASSQVAASSGNTIYF
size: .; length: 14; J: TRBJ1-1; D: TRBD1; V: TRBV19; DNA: TGTGCCAGTAGTAGGACAGGGAAGAATACTGAAGCTTTCTTT; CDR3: CASSRTGKNTEAFF
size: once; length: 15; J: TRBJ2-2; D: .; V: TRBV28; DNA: TGTGCCAGCAGTTCTGACACGTCGAACACCGGGGAGCTGTTTTTT; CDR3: CASSSDTSNTGELFF
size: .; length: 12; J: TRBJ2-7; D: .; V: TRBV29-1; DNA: TGCAGCGTTGAAGATCAGGGTGCGGGGTTAAAATTC; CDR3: CSVEDQGAGLKF
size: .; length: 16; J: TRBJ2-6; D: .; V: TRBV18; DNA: TGTGCCAGCTCACCACCGCGGCGATCTGGGGCCAACGTCCTGACTTTC; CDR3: CASSPPRRSGANVLTF
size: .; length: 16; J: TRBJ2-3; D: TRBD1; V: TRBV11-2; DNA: TGTGCCAGCAGCGACCGTCGGACAGGGGGCTCAGATACGCAGTATTTT; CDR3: CASSDRRTGGSDTQYF
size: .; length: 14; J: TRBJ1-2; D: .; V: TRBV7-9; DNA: TGTGCCAGCAACAACAGGCAAACTGCCTATGGCTACACCTTC; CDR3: CASNNRQTAYGYTF
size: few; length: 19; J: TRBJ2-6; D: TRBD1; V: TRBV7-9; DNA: TGTGCCAGCAGCTTTACTGGGACAGGGGACCACTCTGGGGCCAACGTCCTGACTTTC; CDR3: CASSFTGTGDHSGANVLTF
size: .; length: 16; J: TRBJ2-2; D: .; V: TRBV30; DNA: TGTGCCTGGAGTGTACAGAAGCCCACGAACACCGGGGAGCTGTTTTTT; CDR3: CAWSVQKPTNTGELFF
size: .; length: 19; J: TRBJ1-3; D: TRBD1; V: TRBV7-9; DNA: TGTGCCAGCAGCTTAATGGGGCGGGACAGGGATTCCTCTGGAAACACCATATATTTT; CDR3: CASSLMGRDRDSSGNTIYF
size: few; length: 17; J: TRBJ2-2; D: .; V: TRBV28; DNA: TGTGCCAGCAGTCCCCCAATACTTAAGCCGGACACCGGGGAGCTGTTTTTT; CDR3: CASSPPILKPDTGELFF
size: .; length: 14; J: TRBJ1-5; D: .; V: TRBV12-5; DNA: TGTGCTAGTGGTATGGACTACGTGGGTCAGCCCCAGCATTTT; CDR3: CASGMDYVGQPQHF
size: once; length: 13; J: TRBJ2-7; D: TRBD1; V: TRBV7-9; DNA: TGTGCCAGCAGCACCGGACAGGGTGTAAAGCAGTACTTC; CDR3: CASSTGQGVKQYF
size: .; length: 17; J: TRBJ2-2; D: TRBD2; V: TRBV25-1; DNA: TGTGCCAGCAGTCCCTTAGCGGGGGGGCCCATCACCGGGGAGCTGTTTTTT; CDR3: CASSPLAGGPITGELFF
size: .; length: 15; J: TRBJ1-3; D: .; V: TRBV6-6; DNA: TGTGCCAGCAGTTACGGTTCGAGCTCTGGAAACACCATATATTTT; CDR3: CASSYGSSSGNTIYF
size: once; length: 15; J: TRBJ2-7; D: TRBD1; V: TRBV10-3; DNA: TGTGCCATCAGTGACCCGGGACAGGGGGCTTACGAGCAGTACTTC; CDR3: CAISDPGQGAYEQYF
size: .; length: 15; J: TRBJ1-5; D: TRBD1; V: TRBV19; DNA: TGTGCCAGTAGTAGCCAGACAGGGGTGGGACAGCCCCAGCATTTT; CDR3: CASSSQTGVGQPQHF
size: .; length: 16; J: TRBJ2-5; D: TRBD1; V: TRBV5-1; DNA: TGCGCCAGCAGCTTGACCGGGACAGGGGGGAGAGAGACCCAGTACTTC; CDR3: CASSLTGTGGRETQYF